Presented here are 3 T cell receptor beta chains from one specimen sequenced in a study of cytomegalovirus exposure and HLA in healthy donors. The PCR had 60 Vbeta and 13 Jbeta primers. Clones were sequenced by immunoSEQ multiplex PCR, and TCRdb holds only the in-frame ones, with some missing. There are roughly 160,000 clones in the sample; around 77% occur only once, and 1.5% to 2% lies in the top ten. Sequencing input: PBMCs. The source of these receptors is a woman younger than 45 in good health and CMV-seronegative.

The chain is built from TRBV11-2 and TRBJ2-1; D is perhaps TRBD1 (5 bases). Germline CDR1 is SGHAT and CDR2 is FQNNGV. With 5 bases removed from V and 4 bases from J, the gap between germline ends came to 18 bases. This CDR3 is built from 16 residues. The CDR3 DNA reads TGTGCCAGCAGCGCCCCTGGACACAAGAAATACAATGAGCAGTTCTTC. Translation: CASSAPGHKKYNEQFF. The variable domain in full, completed from reference TRBV11-2 and TRBJ2-1, reads EAGVAQSPRYKIIEKRQSVAFWCNPISGHATLYWYQQILGQGPKLLIQFQNNGVVDDSQLPKDRFSAERLKGVDSTLKIQPAKLEDSAVYLCASSAPGHKKYNEQFFGPGTRLTVL.

This clone was found once. V and J are TRBV7-9 and TRBJ1-2; 7 bases fit TRBD1. Per the germline V gene, CDR1 is SEHNR and CDR2 is FQNEAQ (reference sequence). CDR3 length: 18 residues. With V trimmed by 0 bases and J by 4 bases, 14 bases remained unmatched. DNA of the CDR3: TGTGCCAGCAGCTTAGCGCTTTCTGGAGGGGGCAGAGGCTATGGCTACACCTTC. Translated, it gives CASSLALSGGGRGYGYTF.

For the CDR3, the DNA is TGTGCCAGCAGCTCGAGCATAGGGGACACTGAAGCTTTCTTT. As protein: CASSSSIGDTEAFF. The chain has TRBV7-2 and TRBJ1-1; TRBD1 is a possible D gene (5 bases). CDR1 and CDR2 from the germline V gene are SGHTA and FQGNSA. This CDR3 comprises 14 residues. Trimming removed 4 bases from V and 3 bases from J, with 12 bases in between. Variable domain in full (rest from reference TRBV7-2 and TRBJ1-1): GAGVSQSPSNKVTEKGKDVELRCDPISGHTALYWYRQSLGQGLEFLIYFQGNSAPDKSGLPSDRFSAERTGGSVSTLTIQRTQQEDSAVYLCASSSSIGDTEAFFGQGTRLTVV.